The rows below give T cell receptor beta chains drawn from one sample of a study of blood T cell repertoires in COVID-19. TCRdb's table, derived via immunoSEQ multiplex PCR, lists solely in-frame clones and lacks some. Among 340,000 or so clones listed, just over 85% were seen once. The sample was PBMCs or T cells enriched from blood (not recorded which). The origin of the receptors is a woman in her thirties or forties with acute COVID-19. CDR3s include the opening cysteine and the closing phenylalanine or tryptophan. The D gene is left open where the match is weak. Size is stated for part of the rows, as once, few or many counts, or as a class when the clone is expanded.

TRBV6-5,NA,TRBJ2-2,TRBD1,TGTGCCACCAAGGGGACAGGCCGGAACCCCGGGGAGCTGTTTTTT,CATKGTGRNPGELFF
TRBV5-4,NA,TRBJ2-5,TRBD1,TGTGCCAGCAGCTTGGCACAGGGGGAGACCCAGTACTTC,CASSLAQGETQYF
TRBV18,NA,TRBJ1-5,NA,TGTGCCAGCTCACCGGACAGTAACAATCAGCCCCAGCATTTT,CASSPDSNNQPQHF
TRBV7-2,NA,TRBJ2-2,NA,TGTGCCAGCAGCGAAAACGTTCGGGAAATCACCGGGGAGCTGTTTTTT,CASSENVREITGELFF
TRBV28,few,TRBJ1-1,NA,TGTGCCAGCAGTTTATACACACGCACTGAAGCTTTCTTT,CASSLYTRTEAFF
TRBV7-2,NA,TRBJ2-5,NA,TGTGCCAGCAGCTTAGGAGGACTGGATCAAGAGACCCAGTACTTC,CASSLGGLDQETQYF
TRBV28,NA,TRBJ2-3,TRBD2,TGTGCCAGCAGGGGGGCGGGTGCGGGAGGGCCCACAGATACGCAGTATTTT,CASRGAGAGGPTDTQYF
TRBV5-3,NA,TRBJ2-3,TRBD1,TGTGCCAGAAGCGGGACAGGGTGGGATACGCAGTATTTT,CARSGTGWDTQYF
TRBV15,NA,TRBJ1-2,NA,TGTGCCACCAGCAGAGATCTCGCGGGGGGCTACACCTTC,CATSRDLAGGYTF
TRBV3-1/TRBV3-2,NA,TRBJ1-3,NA,TGTGCCAGCAGCCAAGATCTTACTCCAGGAAACACCATATATTTT,CASSQDLTPGNTIYF
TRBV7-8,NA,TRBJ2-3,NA,TGTGCCAGCAGCTTACGGTATCGGGGGACGGGGGATACGCAGTATTTT,CASSLRYRGTGDTQYF
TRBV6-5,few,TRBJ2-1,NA,TGTGCCAGCAGTTACTCCTCTAGCCCGGTAGAGGGTGAGCAGTTCTTC,CASSYSSSPVEGEQFF
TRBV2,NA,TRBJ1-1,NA,TGTGCCAGCAGGGGTACAGGGACCACTGAAGCTTTCTTT,CASRGTGTTEAFF
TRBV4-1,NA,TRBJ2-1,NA,TGCGCCAGCAGCCAAGTCTTAAACTCCTACAATGAGCAGTTCTTC,CASSQVLNSYNEQFF
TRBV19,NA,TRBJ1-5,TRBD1,TGTGCCAGTAGTCCAGGACAGGGGACGGACCAGCCCCAGCATTTT,CASSPGQGTDQPQHF
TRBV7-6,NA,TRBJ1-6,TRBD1,TGTGCCAGCAGTAAATTGGCTGGGACAGGGGATTCACCCCTCCACTTT,CASSKLAGTGDSPLHF
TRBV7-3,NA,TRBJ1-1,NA,TGTGCCAGCAGCTTAACCCCAGGGCCCACTGAAGCTTTCTTT,CASSLTPGPTEAFF
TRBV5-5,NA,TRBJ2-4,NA,TGTGCCAGCAGCTTCCAGGGTGGGCCAAACTTAGCCAAAAACATTCAGTACTTC,CASSFQGGPNLAKNIQYF
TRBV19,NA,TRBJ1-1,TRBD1,TGTGCCAGTAGAACTCACTCGACAGGGGGCAGAAGTTCGGTCACTGAAGCTTTCTTT,CASRTHSTGGRSSVTEAFF
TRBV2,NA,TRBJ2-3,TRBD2,TGTGCCAGCAGTAGGGGACTAGCGGGGATAGATACGCAGTATTTT,CASSRGLAGIDTQYF
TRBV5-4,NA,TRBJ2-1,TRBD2,TGTGCCAGCAGCTTACTAGCGGGGGGAACCCCCTACAATGAGCAGTTCTTC,CASSLLAGGTPYNEQFF
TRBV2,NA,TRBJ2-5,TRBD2,TGTGCCAGCAGTACGACTAGCGGGAGTGGAGAGACCCAGTACTTC,CASSTTSGSGETQYF
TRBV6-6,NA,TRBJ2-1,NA,TGTGCCAGCAGCCCCGGGACACCCATTTTATCTAATGAGCAGTTCTTC,CASSPGTPILSNEQFF
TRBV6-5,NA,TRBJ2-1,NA,TGTGCCAGCAGTTATTTCGGTGAGCAGTTCTTC,CASSYFGEQFF
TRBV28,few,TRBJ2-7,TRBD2,TGTGCCAGCAGTCTGCAGCGGGGGGAGCAGTACTTC,CASSLQRGEQYF
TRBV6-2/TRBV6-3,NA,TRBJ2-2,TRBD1,TGTGCCAGCAGCCGACAGGGAGAGGCCGGGGAGCTGTTTTTT,CASSRQGEAGELFF
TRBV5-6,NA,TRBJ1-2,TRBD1,TGTGCCAGCAGCTTGGACCCCGACTGGACAGGGGGTTATTATGGCTACACCTTC,CASSLDPDWTGGYYGYTF
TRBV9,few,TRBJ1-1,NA,TGTGCCAGCAGCGTAGGCGACAGATTGAACACTGAAGCTTTCTTT,CASSVGDRLNTEAFF
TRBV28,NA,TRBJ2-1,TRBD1,TGTGCCAGCACCGGACAGGGGTTTTTTGAGCAGTTCTTC,CASTGQGFFEQFF
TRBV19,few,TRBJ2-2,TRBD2,TGTGCCAGTACCGAACTTGGACTAGCGGGGGGGCCGGGCACCGGGGAGCTGTTTTTT,CASTELGLAGGPGTGELFF
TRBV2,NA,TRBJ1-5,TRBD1,TGTGCCAGCAGAACCGACAGGGTCACTCAGCCCCAGCATTTT,CASRTDRVTQPQHF
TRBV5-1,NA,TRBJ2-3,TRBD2,TGCGCCAGCAGCACGGGGACTAGATCAGTCGATACGCAGTATTTT,CASSTGTRSVDTQYF
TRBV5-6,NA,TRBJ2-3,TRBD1,TGTGCCAGCAGCTTGGGGGACAGGGGTGGTACAGATACGCAGTATTTT,CASSLGDRGGTDTQYF